The following is a T cell receptor beta chain sequence with its context. What it binds is unknown. The sample originates from a study of T cell responses to AZD1222 COVID-19 vaccine. Study as a whole: Second-dose schedules of about 4 or about 12 weeks were combined. Findings of the study overall: The repertoires were collected only after the peak T cell response.

Measured with immunoSEQ multiplex PCR; TCRdb has only the in-frame clones, and not every one. This table holds some 120,000 clones, around 94% found once. Germline V gene lookup returns CDR1 LGHDT and CDR2 YNNKEL (reference sequence). The CDR3 consists of 15 residues. The V and J ends lost 5 bases and 3 bases respectively, with 14 bases between them. The material sequenced was peripheral blood, taken on day 0 of AZD1222 vaccination. V gene TRBV3-1 (or the pseudogene TRBV3-2) combines with J gene TRBJ1-5; a possible D gene is TRBD1 (6 bases). The origin of this receptor is an adult in good health. The chain's CDR3 is CASSSSGQFNQPQHF. In DNA form, the CDR3 reads TGTGCCAGCAGCTCCTCCGGACAGTTCAATCAGCCCCAGCATTTT.